This TCR beta chain was identified in a study of T cells expressing NK-cell markers. Study-wide results and limits: In about six donors, dominant NKG2C+ clonotypes were about 1.0-7.0% of CD8+ T cells. For a handful of donors, these clonotypes were likewise the leading ones in the CD3+CD56-NKG2C+ fraction.

With respect to this clonotype: Its antigen remains unidentified.

After re-calling the 5' RACE reads, TCRdb lists one entry per CDR3 protein, DNA absent. This sample's clone table lists more than 400,000 distinct CDR3 sequences. The sample taken for sequencing was blood T cells: a sorted CD56 or NKG2C T cell subset, CD4+ or CD8+ T cells, or bulk PBMC T cells (not recorded which). The TCR was taken from a woman between 18 and 75 years old in good health.

CDR3: CASSPGGQGTDTQYF. This chain connects TRBV7-2 to TRBJ2-3; the D gene TCRdb calls, TRBD1, cannot be checked with no DNA. This CDR3 comprises 15 residues. Germline V gives CDR1 SGHTA, CDR2 FQGNSA.